This entry describes one TCR beta chain. These data are taken from a study of cytotoxic CD8 clonotypes in ibrutinib-treated CLL. The germline V gene has CDR1 SGHRS and CDR2 YFSETQ. The CDR3 is 16 residues long. Between the trimmed V and J ends, which lost 4 bases and 1 base, there was a span of 12 bases. TCRdb's table, derived via immunoSEQ multiplex PCR, lists solely in-frame clones and lacks some. The data contain roughly 51,000 clones, roughly 50% of them seen just once; the ten biggest clones take up approximately 30%. The material sequenced was PBMCs, taken after 12 months of ibrutinib treatment. The sequence was obtained from a human donor with chronic lymphocytic leukemia. This chain joins TRBV5-1 and TRBJ2-6, with D unresolved. CDR3 loop: CASSLGWVSGANVLTF. CDR3 bases: TGCGCCAGCAGCCTCGGTTGGGTGTCTGGGGCCAACGTCCTGACTTTC.